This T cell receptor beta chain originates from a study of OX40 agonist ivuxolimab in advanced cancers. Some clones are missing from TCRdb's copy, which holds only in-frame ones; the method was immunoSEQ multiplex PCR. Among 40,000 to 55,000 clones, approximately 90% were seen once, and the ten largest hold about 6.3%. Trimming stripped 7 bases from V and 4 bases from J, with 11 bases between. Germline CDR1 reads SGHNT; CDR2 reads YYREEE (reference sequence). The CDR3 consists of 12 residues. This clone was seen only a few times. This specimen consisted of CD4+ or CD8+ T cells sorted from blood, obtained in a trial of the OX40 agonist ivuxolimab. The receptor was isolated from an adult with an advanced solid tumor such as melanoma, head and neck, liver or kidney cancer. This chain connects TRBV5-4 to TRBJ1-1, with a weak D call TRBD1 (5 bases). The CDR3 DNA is TGTGCCAGCGCAGGGTTGGGCACTGAAGCTTTCTTT. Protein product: CASAGLGTEAFF. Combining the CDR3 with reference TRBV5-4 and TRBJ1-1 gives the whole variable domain ETGVTQSPTHLIKTRGQQVTLRCSSQSGHNTVSWYQQALGQGPQFIFQYYREEENGRGNFPPRFSGLQFPNYSSELNVNALELDDSALYLCASAGLGTEAFFGQGTRLTVV.